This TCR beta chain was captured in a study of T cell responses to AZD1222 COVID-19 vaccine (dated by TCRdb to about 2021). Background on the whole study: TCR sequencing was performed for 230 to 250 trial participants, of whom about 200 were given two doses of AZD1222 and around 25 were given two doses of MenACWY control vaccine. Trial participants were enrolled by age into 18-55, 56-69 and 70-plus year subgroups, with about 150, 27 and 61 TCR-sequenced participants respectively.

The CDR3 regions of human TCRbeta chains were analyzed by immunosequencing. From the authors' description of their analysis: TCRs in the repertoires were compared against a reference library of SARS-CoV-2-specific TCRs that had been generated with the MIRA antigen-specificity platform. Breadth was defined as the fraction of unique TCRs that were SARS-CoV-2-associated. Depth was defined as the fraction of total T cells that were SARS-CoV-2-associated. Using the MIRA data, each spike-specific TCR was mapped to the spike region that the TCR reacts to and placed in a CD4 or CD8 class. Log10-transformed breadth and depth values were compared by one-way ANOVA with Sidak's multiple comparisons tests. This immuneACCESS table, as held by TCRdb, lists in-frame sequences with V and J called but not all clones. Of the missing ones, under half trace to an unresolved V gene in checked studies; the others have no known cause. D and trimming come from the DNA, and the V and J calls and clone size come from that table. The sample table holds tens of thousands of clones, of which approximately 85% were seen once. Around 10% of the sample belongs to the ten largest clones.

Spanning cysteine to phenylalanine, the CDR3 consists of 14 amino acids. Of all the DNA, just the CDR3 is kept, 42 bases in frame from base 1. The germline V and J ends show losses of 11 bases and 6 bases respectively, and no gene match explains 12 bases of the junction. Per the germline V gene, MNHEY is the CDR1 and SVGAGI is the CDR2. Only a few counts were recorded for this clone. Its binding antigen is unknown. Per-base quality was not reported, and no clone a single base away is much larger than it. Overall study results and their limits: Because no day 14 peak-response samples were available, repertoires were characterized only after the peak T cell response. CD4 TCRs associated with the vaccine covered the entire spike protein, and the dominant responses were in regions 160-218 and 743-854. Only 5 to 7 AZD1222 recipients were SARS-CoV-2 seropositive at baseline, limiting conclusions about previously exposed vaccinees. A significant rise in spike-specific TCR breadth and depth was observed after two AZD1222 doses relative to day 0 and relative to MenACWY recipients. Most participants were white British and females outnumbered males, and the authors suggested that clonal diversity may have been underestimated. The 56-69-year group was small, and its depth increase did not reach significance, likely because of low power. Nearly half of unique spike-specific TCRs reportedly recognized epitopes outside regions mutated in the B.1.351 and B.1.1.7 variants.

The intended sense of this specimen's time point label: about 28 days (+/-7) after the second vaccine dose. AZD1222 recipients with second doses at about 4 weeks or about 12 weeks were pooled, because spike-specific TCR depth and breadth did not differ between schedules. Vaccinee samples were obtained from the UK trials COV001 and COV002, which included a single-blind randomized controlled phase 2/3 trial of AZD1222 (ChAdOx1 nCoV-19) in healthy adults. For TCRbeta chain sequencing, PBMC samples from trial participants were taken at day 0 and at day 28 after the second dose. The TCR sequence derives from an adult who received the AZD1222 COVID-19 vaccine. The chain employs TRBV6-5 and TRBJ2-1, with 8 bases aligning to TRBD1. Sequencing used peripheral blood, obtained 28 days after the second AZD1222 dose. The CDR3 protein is CAAAPDRASNEQFF. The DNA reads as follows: TGTGCCGCGGCTCCGGACAGGGCTTCCAATGAGCAGTTCTTC.